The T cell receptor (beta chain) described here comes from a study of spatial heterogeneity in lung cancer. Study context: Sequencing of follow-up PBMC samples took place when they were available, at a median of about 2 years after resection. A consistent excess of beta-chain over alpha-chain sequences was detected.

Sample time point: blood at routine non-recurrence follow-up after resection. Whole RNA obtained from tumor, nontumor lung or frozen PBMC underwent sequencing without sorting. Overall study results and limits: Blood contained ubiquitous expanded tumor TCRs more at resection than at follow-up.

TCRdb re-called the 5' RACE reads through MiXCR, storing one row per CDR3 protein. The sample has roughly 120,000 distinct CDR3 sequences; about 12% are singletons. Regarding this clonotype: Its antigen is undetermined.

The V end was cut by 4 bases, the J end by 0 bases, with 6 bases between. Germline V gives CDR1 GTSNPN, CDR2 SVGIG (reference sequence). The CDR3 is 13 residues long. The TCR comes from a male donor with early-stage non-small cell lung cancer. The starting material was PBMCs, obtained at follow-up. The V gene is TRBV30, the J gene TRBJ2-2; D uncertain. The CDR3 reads CAWIRANTGELFF. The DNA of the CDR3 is TGTGCCTGGATTAGGGCGAACACCGGGGAGCTGTTTTTT.